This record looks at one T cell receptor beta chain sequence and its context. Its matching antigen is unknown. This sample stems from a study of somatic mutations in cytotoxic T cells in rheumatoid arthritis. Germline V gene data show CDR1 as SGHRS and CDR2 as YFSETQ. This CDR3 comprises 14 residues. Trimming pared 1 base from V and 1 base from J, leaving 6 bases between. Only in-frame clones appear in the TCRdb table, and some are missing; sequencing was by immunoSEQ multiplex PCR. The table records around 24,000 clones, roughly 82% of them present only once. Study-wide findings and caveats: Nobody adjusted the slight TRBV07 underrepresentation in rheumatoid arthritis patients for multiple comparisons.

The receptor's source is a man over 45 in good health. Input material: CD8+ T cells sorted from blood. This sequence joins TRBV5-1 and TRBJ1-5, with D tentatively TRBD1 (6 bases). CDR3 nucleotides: TGCGCCAGCAGCTTGACAGGGAGCAATCAGCCCCAGCATTTT. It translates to CASSLTGSNQPQHF. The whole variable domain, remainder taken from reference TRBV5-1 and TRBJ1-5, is KAGVTQTPRYLIKTRGQQVTLSCSPISGHRSVSWYQQTPGQGLQFLFEYFSETQRNKGNFPGRFSGRQFSNSRSEMNVSTLELGDSALYLCASSLTGSNQPQHFGDGTRLSIL.